Listed below are T cell receptor beta chains from one sample, sequenced in a study of T cell changes during pregnancy in multiple sclerosis. Sequencing used immunoSEQ multiplex PCR; TCRdb keeps in-frame clones, though not all of them. Of over 80,000 clones detected, 90% to 95% appear once; the ten largest clones hold around 1.4%. The sequenced sample was peripheral blood, obtained in the third trimester of pregnancy. The receptors derive from a female donor in good health, enrolled as a control in a pregnancy study. CDR3s include the opening cysteine and the closing phenylalanine or tryptophan. A D gene is named only where the DNA matches it firmly. Some rows mark clone size as missing; the rest say once, few, many or name a class of expanded clone.

V gene	D gene	clone size	J gene	CDR3 protein	CDR3 DNA
TRBV2	TRBD1	few	TRBJ2-2	CASSRTGNTGELFF	TGTGCCAGCAGTCGGACAGGGAACACCGGGGAGCTGTTTTTT
TRBV28	TRBD2	-	TRBJ2-7	CASSHPGDYSYEQYF	TGTGCCAGCAGTCACCCGGGGGACTACTCCTACGAGCAGTACTTC
TRBV2	TRBD2	-	TRBJ2-1	CASSEARAGGYNEQFF	TGTGCCAGCAGTGAAGCGAGGGCGGGAGGCTACAATGAGCAGTTCTTC
TRBV6-1	-	-	TRBJ1-1	CASRESLSNTEAFF	TGTGCCAGCAGGGAGTCCCTGTCGAACACTGAAGCTTTCTTT
TRBV27	-	-	TRBJ2-3	CASSLSWTVTDTQYF	TGTGCCAGCAGTTTATCGTGGACAGTCACAGATACGCAGTATTTT
TRBV28	-	-	TRBJ1-1	CASSRGGGNTEAFF	TGTGCCAGCAGTAGAGGGGGGGGGAACACTGAAGCTTTCTTT
TRBV28	TRBD2	-	TRBJ2-3	CASSGLGLEGDTQYF	TGTGCCAGCAGTGGACTAGGACTAGAGGGAGATACGCAGTATTTT
TRBV30	TRBD1	-	TRBJ1-2	CAGGQGDNYGYTF	TGTGCCGGGGGACAGGGGGACAACTATGGCTACACCTTC
TRBV5-1	TRBD2	-	TRBJ2-3	CASSSLAGGPFGTDTQYF	TGCGCCAGCAGCTCACTAGCGGGAGGGCCATTCGGCACAGATACGCAGTATTTT
TRBV6-6	TRBD1	once	TRBJ2-7	CASSRTGGEQYF	TGTGCCAGCAGTCGGACAGGGGGGGAGCAGTACTTC
TRBV21-1	-	-	TRBJ1-2	CKGPDGYTF	TGTAAGGGGCCGGATGGCTACACCTTC
TRBV28	TRBD2	-	TRBJ2-3	CASQSGRADTQYF	TGTGCCAGTCAGTCGGGGAGGGCAGATACGCAGTATTTT
TRBV19	-	-	TRBJ2-6	CASSMGPGANVLTF	TGTGCCAGTAGTATGGGCCCTGGGGCCAACGTCCTGACTTTC
TRBV28	-	-	TRBJ1-3	CASSPSGLSGNTIYF	TGTGCCAGCAGCCCAAGTGGCCTCTCTGGAAACACCATATATTTT
TRBV9	-	-	TRBJ1-1	CASSAGDVNTEAFF	TGTGCCAGCAGCGCAGGGGACGTGAACACTGAAGCTTTCTTT
TRBV15	TRBD2	-	TRBJ2-2	CATSSILAGNTGELFF	TGTGCCACCAGCAGCATCTTAGCGGGGAACACCGGGGAGCTGTTTTTT
TRBV5-1	TRBD2	-	TRBJ2-7	CASSSFTSGRGFYEQYF	TGCGCCAGCAGCTCCTTCACTAGCGGGAGGGGTTTCTACGAGCAGTACTTC
TRBV11-2	-	-	TRBJ2-3	CASSLRSGFGTDTQYF	TGTGCCAGCAGCTTAAGGTCGGGGTTTGGCACAGATACGCAGTATTTT
TRBV14	-	-	TRBJ2-3	CASSQDTRGSTDTQYF	TGTGCCAGCAGCCAAGATACTCGCGGGAGCACAGATACGCAGTATTTT
TRBV7-9	TRBD1	-	TRBJ2-7	CASSLAVGTGFDEQYF	TGTGCCAGCAGCTTAGCGGTCGGGACAGGGTTTGACGAGCAGTACTTC
TRBV25-1	TRBD2	-	TRBJ2-1	CASSVFLAGVAEQFF	TGTGCCAGCAGTGTTTTTCTAGCGGGAGTCGCTGAGCAGTTCTTC
TRBV5-4	-	-	TRBJ1-2	CASSSRDTNYGYTF	TGTGCCAGCAGCTCACGGGACACGAACTATGGCTACACCTTC
TRBV18	TRBD2	-	TRBJ2-7	CASSPSLAGVTYEQYF	TGTGCCAGCTCACCTTCACTAGCGGGAGTCACCTACGAGCAGTACTTC
TRBV27	TRBD2	-	TRBJ2-7	CASSTRLASSEQYF	TGTGCCAGCAGTACCAGACTAGCTTCCTCCGAGCAGTACTTC
TRBV27	TRBD2	-	TRBJ2-1	CASSQGTSGRAEQFF	TGTGCCAGCAGTCAGGGGACTAGCGGGAGGGCTGAGCAGTTCTTC
TRBV15	TRBD2	-	TRBJ2-1	CATSRLAGDNNEQFF	TGTGCCACCAGCAGACTAGCGGGAGACAACAATGAGCAGTTCTTC
TRBV6-5	TRBD1	-	TRBJ2-7	CASRPGQLLFEQYF	TGTGCCAGCAGACCGGGACAGCTCCTTTTCGAGCAGTACTTC